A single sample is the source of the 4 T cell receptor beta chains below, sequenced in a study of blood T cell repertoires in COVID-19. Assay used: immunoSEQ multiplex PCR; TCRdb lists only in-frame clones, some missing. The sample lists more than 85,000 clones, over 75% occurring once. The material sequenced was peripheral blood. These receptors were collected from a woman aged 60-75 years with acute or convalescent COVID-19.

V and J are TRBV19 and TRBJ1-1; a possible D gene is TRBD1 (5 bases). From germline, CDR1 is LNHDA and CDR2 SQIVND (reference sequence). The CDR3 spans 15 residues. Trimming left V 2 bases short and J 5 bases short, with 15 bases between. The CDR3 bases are TGTGCCAGTAGTATAAGGTTGGGGCAGGGTACTGAAGCTTTCTTT. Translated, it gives CASSIRLGQGTEAFF.

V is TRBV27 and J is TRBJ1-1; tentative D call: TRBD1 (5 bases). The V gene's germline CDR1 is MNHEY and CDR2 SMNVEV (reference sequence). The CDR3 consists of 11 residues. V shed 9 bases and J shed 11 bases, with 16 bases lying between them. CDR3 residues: CASQLGGRAFF. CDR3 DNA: TGTGCCAGTCAGCTGGGGGGACGTGCTTTCTTT.

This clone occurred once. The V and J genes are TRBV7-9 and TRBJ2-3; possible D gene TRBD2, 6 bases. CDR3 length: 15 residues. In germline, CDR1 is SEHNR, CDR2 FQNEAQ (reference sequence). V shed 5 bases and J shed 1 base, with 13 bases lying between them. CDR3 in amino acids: CASSATASGTDTQYF. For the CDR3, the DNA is TGTGCCAGCAGCGCGACGGCTAGCGGCACAGATACGCAGTATTTT. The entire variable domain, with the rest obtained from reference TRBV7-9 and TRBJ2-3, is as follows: DTGVSQNPRHKITKRGQNVTFRCDPISEHNRLYWYRQTLGQGPEFLTYFQNEAQLEKSRLLSDRFSAERPKGSFSTLEIQRTEQGDSAMYLCASSATASGTDTQYFGPGTRLTVL.

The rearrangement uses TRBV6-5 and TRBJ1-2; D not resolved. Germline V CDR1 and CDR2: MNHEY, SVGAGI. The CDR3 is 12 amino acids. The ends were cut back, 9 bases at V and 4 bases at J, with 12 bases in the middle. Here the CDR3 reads CASHDTPYGYTF. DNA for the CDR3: TGTGCCAGTCACGACACTCCCTATGGCTACACCTTC.